The 13 T cell receptor beta chains below come from one sample, sequenced in a study of PD-1 blockade in classical Hodgkin lymphoma. Profiled with immunoSEQ multiplex PCR; TCRdb holds only in-frame clones, not every one. The sample holds 1,500 to 2,500 clones, roughly 80% seen once. Time point described: cycle 4 day 1 (C4D1), after 6 weeks of nivolumab. All trial patients relapsed after autologous stem cell transplantation. Magnetic negative selection of thawed PBMCs was the method by which CD4+ T cells were purified. The source material was CD4+ T cells from blood, sampled before the fourth cycle of nivolumab. Receptors were obtained from a human donor with classical Hodgkin lymphoma.

DNA for the CDR3: TGTGCCAGCAGCTCACAGGGTCGAACTGGAAACACCATATATTTT. Encoded protein: CASSSQGRTGNTIYF. The genes are TRBV11-2 and TRBJ1-3, with a weak D call TRBD1 (6 bases). Germline V gene data show CDR1 as SGHAT and CDR2 as FQNNGV. This CDR3 is 15 amino acids long. The V gene lost 4 bases and the J gene lost 2 bases, with 12 bases spanning the gap.

V usage is TRBV6-1 and J usage is TRBJ1-1; D might be TRBD1 (6 bases). From germline, CDR1 is MNHNS and CDR2 SASEGT. The germline V and J ends were trimmed by 10 bases and 0 bases, with 12 bases remaining between them. This CDR3 is built from 13 residues. The CDR3 sequence: CATPGQLNTEAFF. Written as DNA, the CDR3 is TGTGCCACCCCAGGACAGTTGAACACTGAAGCTTTCTTT.

The genes are TRBV6-4 and TRBJ2-3; tentatively, D is TRBD1 (5 bases). This CDR3 is 13 amino acids long. Trimming stripped 3 bases from V and 3 bases from J, with 7 bases between. In germline, CDR1 is MRHNA, CDR2 SNTAGT. The chain's CDR3 is CASSEGVTDTQYF. The CDR3 nucleotides read TGTGCCAGCAGTGAAGGGGTGACAGATACGCAGTATTTT.

The rearrangement links TRBV7-2 to TRBJ2-7, with D perhaps TRBD1 (6 bases). Trimming cost V 4 bases and J 3 bases, with 13 bases left between them. Germline CDR1 and CDR2: SGHTA and FQGNSA. This CDR3 region has 14 residues. In nucleotides, the CDR3 is TGTGCCAGCAGCTCCCCGGGACACTACTACGAGCAGTACTTC. Translation: CASSSPGHYYEQYF. Full variable domain (missing parts from reference TRBV7-2 and TRBJ2-7): GAGVSQSPSNKVTEKGKDVELRCDPISGHTALYWYRQSLGQGLEFLIYFQGNSAPDKSGLPSDRFSAERTGGSVSTLTIQRTQQEDSAVYLCASSSPGHYYEQYFGPGTRLTVT.

This clone was recorded only once. The rearrangement links TRBV7-3 to TRBJ1-1; 7 nucleotides match TRBD1. Per the germline V gene, CDR1 is SGHTA and CDR2 is FQGTGA. This CDR3 contains 14 residues. J lost 3 bases, V lost 6 bases, and 7 bases had no gene match. CDR3: CASREGARDTEAFF. DNA for the CDR3: TGTGCCAGCAGGGAGGGGGCACGAGACACTGAAGCTTTCTTT.

The chain has TRBV6-5 and TRBJ2-7; TRBD2 matches 8 bases. The CDR3 has 14 residues. The V and J ends lost 8 bases and 2 bases, in that order; junction bases with no gene match: 8. Germline CDR1 reads MNHEY; CDR2 reads SVGAGI. The CDR3 DNA reads TGTGCCAGCGCCCGGGGGGGGATTCCCTACGAGCAGTACTTC. This encodes CASARGGIPYEQYF.

CDR3 protein: CASSRRTGAEKLFF. The CDR3 DNA reads as TGTGCCAGCAGCCGTCGGACAGGGGCCGAAAAACTGTTTTTT. The chain employs TRBV7-7 and TRBJ1-4; 9 bases map to TRBD1. Germline V gene sequence: CDR1 SSHAT, CDR2 FNYEAQ (reference sequence). Trimming removed 5 bases from V and 8 bases from J; junction bases left unmatched: 6. The length of the CDR3 is 14 residues.

V usage is TRBV6-1 and J usage is TRBJ2-7; a possible D gene is TRBD2 (6 bases). V was clipped by 7 bases and J by 3 bases, with 13 bases between them. Germline lookup yields CDR1 MNHNS and CDR2 SASEGT. The CDR3 has 13 amino acids. As DNA, the CDR3 is TGTGCCAGCAAAAACGGGGGAATCTACGAGCAGTACTTC. Protein product: CASKNGGIYEQYF.

This clone has just a few counts. Mismatch with germline at one junction end may stem from a read error. V is TRBV27 and J is TRBJ1-1; D uncertain. CDR1 MNHEY and CDR2 SMNVEV come from the germline V gene (reference sequence). This CDR3 has 11 residues. The CDR3 coding sequence is TGCGGGATTTACATGAACACTGAAGCTTTCTTT. This codes for CGIYMNTEAFF.

This chain joins TRBV19 and TRBJ1-4; D possibly corresponds to TRBD1 (5 bases). V lost 7 bases to trimming and J lost 5 bases, with 17 bases between them. CDR1 is LNHDA, CDR2 SQIVND, per germline (reference sequence). The CDR3 is made up of 15 amino acids. The CDR3 coding sequence is TGTGCCAGTACCCCACCGGGGGGGTGGAATGAAAAACTGTTTTTT. This encodes CASTPPGGWNEKLFF.

This chain uses TRBV6-9 with TRBJ1-1, with 7 positions matching TRBD1. The V and J ends lost 3 bases and 11 bases, in that order; junction bases with no gene match: 3. The CDR3 has 11 amino acids. CDR1 is MNHGY and CDR2 is SVAAGI in the germline V gene. Here the CDR3 reads CASSYSGGAFF. The CDR3 nucleotides read TGTGCCAGCAGTTACTCAGGGGGGGCTTTCTTT.

V is TRBV6-6 and J is TRBJ2-4; 8 bases match TRBD1. The germline gives CDR1 MNHNY, CDR2 SVGAGI (reference sequence). The CDR3 contains 14 residues. Losses at the gene ends were 7 bases for V and 1 base for J; bases not matched to a gene: 3. Here the CDR3 DNA reads TGTGCCAGCAATCGACAGGGGGCCAAAAACATTCAGTACTTC. Its protein is CASNRQGAKNIQYF.

The chain has TRBV5-5 and TRBJ1-5, with a weak D call TRBD1 (5 bases). The CDR3 loop spans 15 amino acids. V lost 3 bases and J 2 bases, leaving 12 bases between the germline ends. Germline CDR1 is SGHKS and CDR2 is YYEKEE (reference sequence). CDR3 sequence reads: CASSSGWVGNQPQHF. Here the CDR3 DNA reads TGTGCCAGCAGCTCAGGGTGGGTGGGCAATCAGCCCCAGCATTTT.